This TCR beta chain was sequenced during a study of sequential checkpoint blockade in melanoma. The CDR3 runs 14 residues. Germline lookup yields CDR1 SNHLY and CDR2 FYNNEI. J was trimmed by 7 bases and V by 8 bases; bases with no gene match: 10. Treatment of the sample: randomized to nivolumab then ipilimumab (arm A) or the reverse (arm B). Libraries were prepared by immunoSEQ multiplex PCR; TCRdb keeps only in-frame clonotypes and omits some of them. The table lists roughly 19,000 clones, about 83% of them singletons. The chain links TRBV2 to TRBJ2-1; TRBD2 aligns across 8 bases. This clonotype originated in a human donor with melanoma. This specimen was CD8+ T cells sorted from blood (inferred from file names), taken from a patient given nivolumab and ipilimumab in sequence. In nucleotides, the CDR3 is TGTGCCAGCGCGCCGGGACTAGTGAGGAATGAGCAGTTCTTC. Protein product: CASAPGLVRNEQFF.